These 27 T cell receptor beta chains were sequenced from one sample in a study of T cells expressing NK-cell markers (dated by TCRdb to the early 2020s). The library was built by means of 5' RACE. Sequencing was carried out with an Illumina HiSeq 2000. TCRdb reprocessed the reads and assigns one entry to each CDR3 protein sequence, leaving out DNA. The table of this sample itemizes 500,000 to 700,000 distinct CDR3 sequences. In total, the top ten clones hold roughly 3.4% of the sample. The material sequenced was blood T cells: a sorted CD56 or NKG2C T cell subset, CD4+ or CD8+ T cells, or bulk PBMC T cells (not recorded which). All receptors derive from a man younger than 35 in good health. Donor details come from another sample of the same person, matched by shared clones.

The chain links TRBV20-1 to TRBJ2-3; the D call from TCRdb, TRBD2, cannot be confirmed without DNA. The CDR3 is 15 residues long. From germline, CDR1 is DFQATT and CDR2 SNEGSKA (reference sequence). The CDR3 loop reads CSARLAEPSTDTQYF.

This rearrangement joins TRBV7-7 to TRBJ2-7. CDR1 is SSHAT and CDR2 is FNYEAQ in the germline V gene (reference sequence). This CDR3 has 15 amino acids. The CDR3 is CASSPHAGASYEQYF.

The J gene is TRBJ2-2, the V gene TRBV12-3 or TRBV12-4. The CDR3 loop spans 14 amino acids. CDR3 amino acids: CASSLSGSTGELFF.

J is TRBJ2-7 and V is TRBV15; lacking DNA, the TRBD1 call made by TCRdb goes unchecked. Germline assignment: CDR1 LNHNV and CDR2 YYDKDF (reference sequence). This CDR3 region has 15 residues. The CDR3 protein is CATSRGGRDAYEQYF.

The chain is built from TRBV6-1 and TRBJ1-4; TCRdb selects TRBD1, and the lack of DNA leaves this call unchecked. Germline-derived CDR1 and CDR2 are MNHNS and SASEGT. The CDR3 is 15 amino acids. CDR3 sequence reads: CASSPSGQPLEKLFF.

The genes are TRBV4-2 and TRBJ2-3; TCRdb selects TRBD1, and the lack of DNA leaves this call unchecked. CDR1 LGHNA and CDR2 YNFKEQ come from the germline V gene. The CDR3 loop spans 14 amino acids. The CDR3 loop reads CASSRQGRTDTQYF.

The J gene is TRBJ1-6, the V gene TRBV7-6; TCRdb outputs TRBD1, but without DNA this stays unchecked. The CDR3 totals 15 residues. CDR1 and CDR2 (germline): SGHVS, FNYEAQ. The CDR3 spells CASSPTENYNSPLHF.

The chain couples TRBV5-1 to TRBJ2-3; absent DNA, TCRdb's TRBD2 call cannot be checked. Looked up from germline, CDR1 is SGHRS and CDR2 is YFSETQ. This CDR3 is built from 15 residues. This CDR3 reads CASSLTPAGEGTQYF. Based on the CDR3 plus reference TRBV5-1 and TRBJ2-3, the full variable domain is KAGVTQTPRYLIKTRGQQVTLSCSPISGHRSVSWYQQTPGQGLQFLFEYFSETQRNKGNFPGRFSGRQFSNSRSEMNVSTLELGDSALYLCASSLTPAGEGTQYFGPGTRLTVL.

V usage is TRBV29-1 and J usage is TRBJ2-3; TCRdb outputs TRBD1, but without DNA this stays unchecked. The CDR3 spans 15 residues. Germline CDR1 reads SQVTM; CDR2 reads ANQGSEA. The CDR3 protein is CSVVPGQKDTDTQYF.

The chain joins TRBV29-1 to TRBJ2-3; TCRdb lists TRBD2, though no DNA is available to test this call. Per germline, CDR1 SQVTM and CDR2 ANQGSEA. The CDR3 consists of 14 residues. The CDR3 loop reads CSLRDYRRTDTQYF.

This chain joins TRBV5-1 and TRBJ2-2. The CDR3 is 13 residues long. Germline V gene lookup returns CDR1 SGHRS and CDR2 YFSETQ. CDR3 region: CASSLDTYGELFF. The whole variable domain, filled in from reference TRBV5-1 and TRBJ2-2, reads KAGVTQTPRYLIKTRGQQVTLSCSPISGHRSVSWYQQTPGQGLQFLFEYFSETQRNKGNFPGRFSGRQFSNSRSEMNVSTLELGDSALYLCASSLDTYGELFFGEGSRLTVL.

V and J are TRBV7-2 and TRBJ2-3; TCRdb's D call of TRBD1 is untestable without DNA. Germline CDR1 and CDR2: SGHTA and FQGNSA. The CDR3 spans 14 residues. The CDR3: CASRTDQHTDTQYF. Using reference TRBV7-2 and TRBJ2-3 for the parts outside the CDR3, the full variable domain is GAGVSQSPSNKVTEKGKDVELRCDPISGHTALYWYRQSLGQGLEFLIYFQGNSAPDKSGLPSDRFSAERTGGSVSTLTIQRTQQEDSAVYLCASRTDQHTDTQYFGPGTRLTVL.

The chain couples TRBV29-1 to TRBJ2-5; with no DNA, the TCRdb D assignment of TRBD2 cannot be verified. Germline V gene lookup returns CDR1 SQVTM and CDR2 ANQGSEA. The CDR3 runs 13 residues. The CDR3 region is CSVEAGGVETQYF.

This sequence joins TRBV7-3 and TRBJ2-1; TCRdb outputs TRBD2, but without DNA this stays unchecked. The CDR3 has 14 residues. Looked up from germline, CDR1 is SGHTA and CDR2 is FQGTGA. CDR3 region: CASTRALVHNEQFF.

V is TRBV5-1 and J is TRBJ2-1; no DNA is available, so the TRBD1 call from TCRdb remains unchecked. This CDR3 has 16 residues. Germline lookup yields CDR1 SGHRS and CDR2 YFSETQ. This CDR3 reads CASSRTGRTDYNEQFF. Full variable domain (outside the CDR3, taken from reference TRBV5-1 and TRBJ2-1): KAGVTQTPRYLIKTRGQQVTLSCSPISGHRSVSWYQQTPGQGLQFLFEYFSETQRNKGNFPGRFSGRQFSNSRSEMNVSTLELGDSALYLCASSRTGRTDYNEQFFGPGTRLTVL.

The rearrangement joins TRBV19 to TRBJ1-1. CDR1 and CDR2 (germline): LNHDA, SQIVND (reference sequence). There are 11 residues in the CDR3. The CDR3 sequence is CASSIRSEAFF.

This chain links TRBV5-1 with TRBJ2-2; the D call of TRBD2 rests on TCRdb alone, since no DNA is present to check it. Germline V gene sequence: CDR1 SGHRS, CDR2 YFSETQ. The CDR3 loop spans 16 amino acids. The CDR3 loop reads CASSLEASGRVGELFF.

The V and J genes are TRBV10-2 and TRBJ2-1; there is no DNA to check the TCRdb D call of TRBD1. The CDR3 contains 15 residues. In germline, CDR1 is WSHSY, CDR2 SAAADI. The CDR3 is CASSGGQGSYNEQFF.

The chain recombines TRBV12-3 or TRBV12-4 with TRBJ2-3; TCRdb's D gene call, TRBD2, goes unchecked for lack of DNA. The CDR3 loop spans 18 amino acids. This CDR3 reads CASSPGLLTSGRTDTQYF.

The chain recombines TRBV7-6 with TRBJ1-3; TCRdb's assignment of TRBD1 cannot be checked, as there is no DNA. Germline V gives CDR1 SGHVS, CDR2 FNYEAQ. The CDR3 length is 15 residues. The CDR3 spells CASREDRGHGNTIYF.

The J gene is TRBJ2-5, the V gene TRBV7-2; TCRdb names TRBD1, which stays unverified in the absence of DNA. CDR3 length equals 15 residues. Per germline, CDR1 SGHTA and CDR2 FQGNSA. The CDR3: CASSRPGTGKETQYF.

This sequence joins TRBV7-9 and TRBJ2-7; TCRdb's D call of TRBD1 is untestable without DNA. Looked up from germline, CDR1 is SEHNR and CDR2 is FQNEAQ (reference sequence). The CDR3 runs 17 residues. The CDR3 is CASSLEASGTASYEQYF.

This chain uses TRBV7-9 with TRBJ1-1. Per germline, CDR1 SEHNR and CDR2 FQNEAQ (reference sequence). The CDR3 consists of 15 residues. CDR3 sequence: CASSFLVGWDTEAFF.

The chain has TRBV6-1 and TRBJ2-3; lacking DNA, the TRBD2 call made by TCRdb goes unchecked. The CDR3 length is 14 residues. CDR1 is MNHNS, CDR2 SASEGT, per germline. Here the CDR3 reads CASRRAGSIDTQYF.

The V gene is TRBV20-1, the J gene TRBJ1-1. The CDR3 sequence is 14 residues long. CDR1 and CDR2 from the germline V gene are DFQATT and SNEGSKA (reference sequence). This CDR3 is CSARTPRFATEAFF.

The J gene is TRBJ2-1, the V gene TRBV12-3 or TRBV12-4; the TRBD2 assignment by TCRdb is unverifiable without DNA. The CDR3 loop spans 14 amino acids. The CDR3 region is CASSMGLALNEQFF.

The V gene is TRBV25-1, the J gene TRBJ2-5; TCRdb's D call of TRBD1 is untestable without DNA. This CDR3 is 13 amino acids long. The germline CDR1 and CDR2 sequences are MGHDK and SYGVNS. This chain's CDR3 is CASSITGLETQYF.